A selection of T cell receptor beta chains follows, all from one sample in a study of T cell responses to AZD1222 COVID-19 vaccine. Generated by immunoSEQ multiplex PCR, the TCRdb table keeps only in-frame clones and is missing some. The top ten clones hold nearly 3.5% of a sample with about 140,000 clones, about 90% of them seen once. The sample here was peripheral blood, taken on day 0 of AZD1222 vaccination. The receptors were sampled from an adult in good health. Both conserved end residues are part of each CDR3. D genes are given only for firm matches. Size is omitted from some rows. Given values are once, few, many or a class for expanded clones.

.	TRBJ1-5	TRBV15	.	16	CATSRGEGVRGQPQHF	TGTGCCACCAGCAGAGGGGAGGGAGTGCGGGGTCAGCCCCAGCATTTT
.	TRBJ1-5	TRBV7-8	TRBD1	14	CASSRGQGDQPQHF	TGTGCCAGCAGCCGAGGACAGGGTGACCAGCCCCAGCATTTT
.	TRBJ1-6	TRBV7-6	.	15	CASSLIGLANSPLHF	TGTGCCAGCAGCTTAATAGGGCTGGCTAATTCACCCCTCCACTTT
.	TRBJ2-1	TRBV11-3	TRBD2	17	CASSLGGGSGSYNEQFF	TGTGCCAGCAGCTTAGGGGGCGGGAGTGGCTCCTACAATGAGCAGTTCTTC
.	TRBJ1-4	TRBV7-2	TRBD1	14	CASRPGQTNEKLFF	TGTGCCAGCAGACCGGGACAGACAAATGAAAAACTGTTTTTT
.	TRBJ2-7	TRBV7-2	.	18	CASSLNLLVMASSYEQYF	TGTGCCAGCAGCTTAAATCTTCTGGTCATGGCAAGCTCCTACGAGCAGTACTTC
.	TRBJ2-1	TRBV19	TRBD2	14	CATTSGTSWNEQFF	TGTGCCACCACCTCCGGGACTAGTTGGAATGAGCAGTTCTTC
.	TRBJ2-1	TRBV6-5	.	12	CASHSSYNEQFF	TGTGCCAGCCATAGCTCCTACAATGAGCAGTTCTTC
.	TRBJ2-7	TRBV6-2/TRBV6-3	.	13	CASSYGRDYEQYF	TGTGCCAGCAGTTACGGCAGAGACTACGAGCAGTACTTC
.	TRBJ2-1	TRBV5-1	.	13	CASSLLDHSPLFF	TGCGCCAGCAGCTTATTGGATCATAGTCCTCTCTTCTTC
.	TRBJ2-3	TRBV5-4	.	15	CASSLGAQGGDTQYF	TGTGCCAGCAGCTTGGGGGCGCAGGGTGGAGATACGCAGTATTTT
.	TRBJ1-5	TRBV14	.	15	CASSQEPGEAQPQHF	TGTGCCAGCAGCCAAGAACCGGGGGAGGCTCAGCCCCAGCATTTT
.	TRBJ2-7	TRBV5-1	TRBD1	14	CASSLGQGAYEQYF	TGCGCCAGCAGCTTGGGACAGGGTGCCTACGAGCAGTACTTC
.	TRBJ2-4	TRBV18	TRBD1	16	CASSPIPGTGGDIQYF	TGTGCCAGCTCGCCCATACCGGGGACAGGGGGAGACATTCAGTACTTC
.	TRBJ2-1	TRBV19	TRBD2	15	CASSTISSGTNEQFF	TGTGCCAGTAGTACTATATCTAGCGGGACCAATGAGCAGTTCTTC
.	TRBJ1-2	TRBV5-5	.	14	CASSFRVSQRGYTF	TGTGCCAGCAGCTTTAGAGTGTCCCAGCGGGGCTACACCTTC
.	TRBJ2-7	TRBV28	.	15	CASSPLNMGSYEQYF	TGTGCCAGCAGTCCACTTAACATGGGCTCCTACGAGCAGTACTTC
.	TRBJ2-5	TRBV28	TRBD2	16	CASTDRTSGRAETQYF	TGTGCCAGCACGGACCGGACTAGCGGGAGGGCGGAGACCCAGTACTTC
.	TRBJ1-1	TRBV5-1	.	14	CASSLEDWDTEAFF	TGCGCCAGCAGCTTGGAGGATTGGGACACTGAAGCTTTCTTT
few	TRBJ2-7	TRBV7-9	TRBD2	16	CASSPNAGRASGEQYF	TGTGCCAGCAGCCCCAATGCAGGGAGGGCCTCGGGCGAGCAGTACTTC
.	TRBJ1-2	TRBV5-1	TRBD1	20	CASSLVNRVPTGDSDYGYTF	TGCGCCAGCAGCTTGGTTAATCGGGTACCAACAGGGGACTCCGACTATGGCTACACCTTC
.	TRBJ2-2	TRBV9	.	16	CASSVSQGMLPGELFF	TGTGCCAGCAGCGTAAGCCAGGGGATGTTACCCGGGGAGCTGTTTTTT
.	TRBJ1-2	TRBV10-3	.	19	CAISESRSRTGGANYGYTF	TGTGCCATCAGTGAGTCACGGTCTAGGACGGGGGGCGCGAACTATGGCTACACCTTC
few	TRBJ2-7	TRBV28	.	14	CASSLDGLPYEQYF	TGTGCCAGCAGTTTGGACGGACTGCCCTACGAGCAGTACTTC
.	TRBJ1-1	TRBV5-8	.	14	CASSLGVRHREAFF	TGTGCCAGCAGCTTGGGAGTGAGACATCGGGAAGCTTTCTTT
.	TRBJ1-1	TRBV6-5	TRBD1	14	CASKRGTGNTEAFF	TGTGCCAGCAAAAGAGGGACAGGGAACACTGAAGCTTTCTTT
.	TRBJ2-7	TRBV20-1	.	15	CSASDEILYLYEQYF	TGCAGTGCTAGTGACGAGATACTCTACTTATACGAGCAGTACTTC
.	TRBJ2-1	TRBV24-1	TRBD2	16	CATSDFRAGPYNEQFF	TGTGCCACCAGTGATTTCCGAGCGGGACCCTACAATGAGCAGTTCTTC
.	TRBJ1-2	TRBV20-1	.	13	CSASVAVGGGYTF	TGCAGTGCTAGTGTGGCCGTAGGCGGTGGCTACACCTTC
.	TRBJ2-5	TRBV10-3	.	13	CAIAGTEQETQYF	TGTGCCATCGCCGGGACGGAACAAGAGACCCAGTACTTC
.	TRBJ1-6	TRBV30	.	15	CAWTPNTLGNSPLHF	TGTGCCTGGACCCCCAACACGTTGGGGAATTCACCCCTCCACTTT
.	TRBJ2-7	TRBV21-1	.	13	CASSNGPDYEQYF	TGTGCCAGCAGCAATGGACCGGACTACGAGCAGTACTTC
.	TRBJ1-2	TRBV27	.	14	CASSLFSSSYGYTF	TGTGCCAGCAGTTTATTCTCCAGTTCGTATGGCTACACCTTC
.	TRBJ1-1	TRBV19	TRBD1	14	CASRDRGKNTEAFF	TGTGCCAGTAGGGACAGGGGCAAGAACACTGAAGCTTTCTTT
.	TRBJ2-2	TRBV3-1/TRBV3-2	.	14	CASSQILATGELFF	TGTGCCAGCAGCCAAATACTGGCAACCGGGGAGCTGTTTTTT
.	TRBJ2-7	TRBV5-8	TRBD2	17	CASSLASGSGIDYEQYF	TGTGCCAGCAGCTTGGCCTCGGGGAGCGGGATAGACTACGAGCAGTACTTC
.	TRBJ1-4	TRBV5-1	.	17	CASSLASGSRVGEKLFF	TGCGCCAGCAGCTTGGCCTCAGGTTCCAGGGTGGGCGAAAAACTGTTTTTT
few	TRBJ1-2	TRBV25-1	TRBD1	15	CASSPLQGANYGYTF	TGTGCCAGCAGTCCCCTACAGGGGGCTAACTATGGCTACACCTTC
.	TRBJ1-6	TRBV6-4	TRBD1	14	CASRMTGANSPLHF	TGTGCCAGCAGAATGACAGGGGCTAATTCACCCCTCCACTTT
once	TRBJ1-3	TRBV30	.	13	CAWSVLSGATIYF	TGTGCCTGGAGTGTACTCTCCGGAGCCACCATATATTTT
.	TRBJ2-1	TRBV6-5	.	15	CASSYSLTSYNEQFF	TGTGCCAGCAGTTATAGCCTTACCTCCTACAATGAGCAGTTCTTC
.	TRBJ1-6	TRBV7-9	.	13	CASSFRGDSPLHF	TGTGCCAGCAGCTTCCGGGGCGACTCACCCCTCCACTTT
.	TRBJ2-5	TRBV12-3/TRBV12-4	.	13	CASALGDQETQYF	TGTGCCAGCGCCCTTGGGGACCAAGAGACCCAGTACTTC
.	TRBJ2-7	TRBV7-8	.	14	CASRSGQVGGEQYF	TGTGCCAGCAGAAGTGGACAGGTGGGGGGCGAGCAGTACTTC
.	TRBJ1-3	TRBV28	TRBD1	14	CASKQGGSGNTIYF	TGTGCCAGCAAGCAGGGGGGCTCTGGAAACACCATATATTTT
.	TRBJ1-5	TRBV6-2/TRBV6-3	.	12	CASSFSNQPQHF	TGTGCCAGCAGTTTTAGCAATCAGCCCCAGCATTTT
.	TRBJ2-5	TRBV28	TRBD2	11	CAIGREETQYF	TGTGCCATCGGGAGGGAAGAGACCCAGTACTTC